These 5 T cell receptor beta chains were sequenced from one sample in a study of T-cell reconstitution after alpha-beta-depleted transplantation in children. General study findings and limits: A year post-transplant, T-cell counts and diversity derived mostly from newly produced T cells.

The TCRbeta library was prepared with unique molecular identifiers. Using its own MiXCR run on the PCR reads, TCRdb lists one record per CDR3 protein. The sample yields about 300,000 distinct CDR3 sequences, around 7.1% seen once. Their recognized antigens are unknown. The starting material was peripheral blood, obtained 360 days after TCRalphabeta/CD19-depleted stem cell transplant. These receptors came from a female patient between 2 and 10 years old who had a stem cell transplant for Fanconi anemia, so the T cells may come from the graft donor.

The chain uses TRBV20-1 and TRBJ2-5; TRBD2 matches 8 bases. Germline V gene data show CDR1 as DFQATT and CDR2 as SNEGSKA (reference sequence). The CDR3 runs to 13 residues. J lost 2 bases, V lost 6 bases, and 5 bases had no gene match. CDR3 bases: TGCAGTGCGGAGCGGGGGAAACAAGAGACCCAGTACTTC. Its protein is CSAERGKQETQYF.

The chain employs TRBV6-2 or TRBV6-3 and TRBJ2-7, with a weak D call TRBD1 (7 bases). The CDR3 length is 14 residues. The V end lost 6 bases, the J end lost 1 base, and 13 bases lay between the germline ends. CDR1 MNHEY and CDR2 SVGEGT come from the germline V gene. CDR3 in amino acids: CASRRDRGSYEQYV. The CDR3 DNA is TGTGCCAGCAGGCGGGACAGAGGTTCCTACGAGCAGTACGTC.

This chain connects TRBV12-3 or TRBV12-4 to TRBJ1-2; D unclear. The CDR3 runs 13 residues. The ends were cut back, 1 base at V and 6 bases at J, with 9 bases in the middle. CDR3 protein: CASSLGRLNGYTF. In DNA form, the CDR3 reads TGTGCCAGCAGTTTAGGCAGACTAAATGGCTACACCTTC.

Ten or more counts support this clonotype. This chain joins TRBV12-3 or TRBV12-4 and TRBJ1-5, with TRBD1 matching 11 bases. J was trimmed by 7 bases and V by 1 base; bases with no gene match: 0. The CDR3 is 14 residues long. Written as DNA, the CDR3 is TGTGCCAGCAGTTTAGGGGACAGGGGGCAGCCCCAGCATTTT. This codes for CASSLGDRGQPQHF.

This clonotype was detected many times. The V gene is TRBV7-3, the J gene TRBJ2-1; 7 bases match TRBD1. Germline CDR1 and CDR2: SGHTA and FQGTGA. V was clipped by 0 bases and J by 3 bases; unmatched bases: 5. This CDR3 has 16 amino acids. CDR3 DNA sequence: TGTGCCAGCAGCTTAACGGTTTGGGACAGCTACAATGAGCAGTTCTTC. Amino acid sequence: CASSLTVWDSYNEQFF.